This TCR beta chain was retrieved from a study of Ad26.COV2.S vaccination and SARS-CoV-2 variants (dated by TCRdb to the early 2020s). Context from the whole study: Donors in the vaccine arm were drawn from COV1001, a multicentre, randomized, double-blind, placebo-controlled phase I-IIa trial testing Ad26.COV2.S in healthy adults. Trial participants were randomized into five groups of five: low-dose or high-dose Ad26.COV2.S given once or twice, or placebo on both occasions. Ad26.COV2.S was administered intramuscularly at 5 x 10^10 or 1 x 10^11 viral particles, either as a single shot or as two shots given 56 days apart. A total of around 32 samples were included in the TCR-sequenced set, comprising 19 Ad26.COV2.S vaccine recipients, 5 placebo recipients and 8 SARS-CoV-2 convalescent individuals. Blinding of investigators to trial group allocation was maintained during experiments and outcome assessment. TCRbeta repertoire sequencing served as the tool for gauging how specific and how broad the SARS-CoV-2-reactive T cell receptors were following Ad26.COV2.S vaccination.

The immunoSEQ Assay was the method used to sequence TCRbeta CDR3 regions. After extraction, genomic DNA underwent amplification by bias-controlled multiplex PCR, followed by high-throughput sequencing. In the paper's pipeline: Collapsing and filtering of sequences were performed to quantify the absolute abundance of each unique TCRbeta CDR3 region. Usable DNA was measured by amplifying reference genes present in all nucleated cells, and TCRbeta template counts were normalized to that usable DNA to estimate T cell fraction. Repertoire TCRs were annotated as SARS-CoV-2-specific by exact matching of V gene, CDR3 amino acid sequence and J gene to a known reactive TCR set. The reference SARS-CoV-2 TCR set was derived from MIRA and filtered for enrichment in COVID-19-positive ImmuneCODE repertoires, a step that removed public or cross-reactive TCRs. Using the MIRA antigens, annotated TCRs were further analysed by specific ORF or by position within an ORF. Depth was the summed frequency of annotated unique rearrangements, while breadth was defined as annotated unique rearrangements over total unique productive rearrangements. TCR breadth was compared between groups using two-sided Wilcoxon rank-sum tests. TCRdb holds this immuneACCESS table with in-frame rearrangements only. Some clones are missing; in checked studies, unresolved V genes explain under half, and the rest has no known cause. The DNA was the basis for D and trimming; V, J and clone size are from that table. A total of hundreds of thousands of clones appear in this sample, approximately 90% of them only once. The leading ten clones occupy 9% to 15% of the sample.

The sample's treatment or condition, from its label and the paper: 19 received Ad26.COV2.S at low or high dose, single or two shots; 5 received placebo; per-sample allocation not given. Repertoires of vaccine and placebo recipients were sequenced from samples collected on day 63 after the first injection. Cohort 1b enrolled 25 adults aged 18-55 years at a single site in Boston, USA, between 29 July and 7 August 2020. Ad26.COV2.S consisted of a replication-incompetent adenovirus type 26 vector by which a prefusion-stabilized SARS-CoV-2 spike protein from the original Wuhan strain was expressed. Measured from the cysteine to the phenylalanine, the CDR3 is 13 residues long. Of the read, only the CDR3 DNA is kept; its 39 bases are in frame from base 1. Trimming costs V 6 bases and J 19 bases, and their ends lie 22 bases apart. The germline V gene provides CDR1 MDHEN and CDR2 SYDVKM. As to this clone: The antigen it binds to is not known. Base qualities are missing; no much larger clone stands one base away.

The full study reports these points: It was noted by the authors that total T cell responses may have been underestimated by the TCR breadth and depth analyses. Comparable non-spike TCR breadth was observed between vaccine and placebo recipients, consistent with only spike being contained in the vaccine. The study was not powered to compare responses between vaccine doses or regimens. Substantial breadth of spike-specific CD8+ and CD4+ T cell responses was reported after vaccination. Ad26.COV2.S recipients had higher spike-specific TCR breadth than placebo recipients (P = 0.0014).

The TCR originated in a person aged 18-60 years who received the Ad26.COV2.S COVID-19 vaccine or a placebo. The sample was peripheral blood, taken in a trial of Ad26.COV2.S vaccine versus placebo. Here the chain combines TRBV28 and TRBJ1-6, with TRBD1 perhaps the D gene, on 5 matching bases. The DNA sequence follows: TGTGCCAGCAGACCGGGACCTACTTATTCGCCACACTTT. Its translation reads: CASRPGPTYSPHF.